This TCR beta chain came from a study of OX40 agonist ivuxolimab in advanced cancers. The data were produced by immunoSEQ multiplex PCR, yet TCRdb's version contains in-frame clones alone and is incomplete. The sample has 60,000 to 80,000 clones; around 85% are singletons. J lost 2 bases, V lost 2 bases, and 1 base had no gene match. This CDR3 is 15 amino acids long. The germline V gene encodes CDR1 SGHRS and CDR2 YFSETQ. This clone was seen a few times. The receptor comes from an adult with an advanced solid tumor such as melanoma, head and neck, liver or kidney cancer. The chain has TRBV5-1 and TRBJ1-5; TRBD1 matches at 10 bases. Sequencing used CD4+ or CD8+ T cells sorted from blood, obtained in a trial of the OX40 agonist ivuxolimab. The CDR3 region has the DNA TGCGCCAGCAGCTTCGGGACAGGGGGCAATCAGCCCCAGCATTTT. Protein product: CASSFGTGGNQPQHF.